This TCR beta chain was profiled in a study of human T cells and chemical hapten exposure. Overall study: Sensitization was performed using 2% DPC on an approximately 2 cm by approximately 2 cm upper inner arm skin site. Findings of the study overall: Clustering by CDR3 similarity yielded significantly more large clusters from expanded TCRs than controls.

Individual cDNA molecules in this library carried unique molecular identifiers. Original analysis: With a range of roughly 20,000 to 690,600, the median per sample was roughly 95,000 TCRs. MiXCR was run by TCRdb on the RACE reads, yielding one entry per CDR3 protein. These V and J calls originate from TCRdb's pipeline instead of the authors' own analysis. The data hold about 180,000 distinct CDR3 sequences, with around 30% observed a single time. As for time point: pre-sensitization, week 0. Treatment of the sample: therapeutic diphenylcyclopropenone sensitization with weekly scalp DPC. Regarding this clonotype: The antigen is not known.

The sequence was obtained from a woman aged 25 to 39 with alopecia areata. Some clones in this sample may be carry-over from other donors' samples. The sequenced sample was whole blood, obtained in connection with sensitization to the hapten diphenylcyclopropenone (DPC).

CDR3 protein: CASSPTREAGNTIYF. The CDR3 region has the DNA TGTGCCAGCTCACCTACTCGGGAGGCTGGAAACACCATATATTTT. The chain uses TRBV18 and TRBJ1-3; D unresolved. Germline CDR1 and CDR2: KGHSH and LQKENI. Trimming stripped 3 bases from V and 2 bases from J, with 11 bases between. CDR3 length: 15 amino acids.